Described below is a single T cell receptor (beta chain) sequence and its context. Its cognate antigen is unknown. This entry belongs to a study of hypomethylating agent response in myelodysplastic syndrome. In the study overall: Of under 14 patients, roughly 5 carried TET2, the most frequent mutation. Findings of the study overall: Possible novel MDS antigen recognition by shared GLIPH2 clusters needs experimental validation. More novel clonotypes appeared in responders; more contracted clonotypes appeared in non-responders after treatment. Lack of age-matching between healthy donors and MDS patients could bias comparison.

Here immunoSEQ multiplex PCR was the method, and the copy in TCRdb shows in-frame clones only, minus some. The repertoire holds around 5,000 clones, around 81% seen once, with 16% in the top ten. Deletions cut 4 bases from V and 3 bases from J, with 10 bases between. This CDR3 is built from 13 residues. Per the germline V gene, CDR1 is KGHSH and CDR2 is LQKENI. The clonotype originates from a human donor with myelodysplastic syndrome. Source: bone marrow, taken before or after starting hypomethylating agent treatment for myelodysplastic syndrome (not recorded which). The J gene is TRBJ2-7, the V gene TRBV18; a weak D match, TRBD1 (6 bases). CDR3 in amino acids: CASSLRDNYEQYF. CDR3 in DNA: TGTGCCAGCTCACTCCGGGACAACTACGAGCAGTACTTC.